This T cell receptor beta chain was recorded in a study of PD-1 and CTLA-4 blockade in melanoma. Method: immunoSEQ multiplex PCR; TCRdb's copy keeps in-frame clones and lacks some. The profile shows about 30,000 clones, about 89% of them singletons. Unmatched junction bases numbered 3, after V lost 6 bases and J lost 0 bases. Germline V CDR1 and CDR2: MDHEN, SYDVKM. CDR3 length: 14 amino acids. Here the sequenced sample was CD8+ T cells from peripheral blood, taken before anti-PD-1 treatment. The clonotype originates from a human donor with melanoma. V is TRBV28 and J is TRBJ2-7, with 9 bases identical to TRBD1. The CDR3 DNA sequence: TGTGCCAGCAGCTGGACAGGGGCCTCCTACGAGCAGTACTTC. Its translation is CASSWTGASYEQYF. The full variable domain, rest sourced from reference TRBV28 and TRBJ2-7, is DVKVTQSSRYLVKRTGEKVFLECVQDMDHENMFWYRQDPGLGLRLIYFSYDVKMKEKGDIPEGYSVSREKKERFSLILESASTNQTSMYLCASSWTGASYEQYFGPGTRLTVT.